Following are 19 T cell receptor beta chains from one sample sequenced in a study of cytomegalovirus exposure and HLA in healthy donors. The PCR employed 60 Vbeta primers together with 13 Jbeta primers. Some clones are missing from TCRdb's copy, which holds only in-frame ones; the method was immunoSEQ multiplex PCR. The sample has roughly 160,000 clones, approximately 81% seen once; the top ten hold approximately 2.5%. The sample was PBMCs. The receptors were sampled from a man aged 25 to 40 in good health and CMV-seropositive.

Notes on this clone: The sample has other DNA sequences that encode this CDR3 too. The V and J genes are TRBV6-5 and TRBJ1-5; 7 bases fit TRBD1. Germline V gene sequence: CDR1 MNHEY, CDR2 SVGAGI. V shed 5 bases, J shed 4 bases, and the junction held 5 bases outside the gene matches. CDR3 length equals 14 residues. CDR3 protein: CASSPDRANQPQHF. As DNA, the CDR3 is TGTGCCAGCAGTCCCGACAGGGCAAATCAGCCCCAGCATTTT.

This clone has just a few counts. V gene TRBV4-1 combines with J gene TRBJ1-1; TRBD1 aligns across 7 bases. After removal of 4 bases from V and 0 bases from J, the junction contained 8 bases not matched to a gene. This CDR3 contains 16 residues. CDR1 is MGHRA, CDR2 YSYEKL, per germline. CDR3 amino acids: CASSRHYRGMNTEAFF. The CDR3 DNA reads TGCGCCAGCAGCCGCCATTACAGGGGAATGAACACTGAAGCTTTCTTT.

The V call is TRBV6-6, the J call TRBJ2-5, with D possibly being TRBD1 (5 bases). Looked up from germline, CDR1 is MNHNY and CDR2 is SVGAGI (reference sequence). Trimming shortened V by 0 bases and J by 8 bases, and 13 bases separated the two germline ends. This CDR3 contains 14 residues. As DNA, the CDR3 is TGTGCCAGCAGTTACTCAGTAGGCAGGACAACCCAGTACTTC. Amino acid sequence: CASSYSVGRTTQYF.

The J gene is TRBJ2-2, the V gene TRBV7-9, with 10 bases fitting TRBD2. Germline lookup yields CDR1 SEHNR and CDR2 FQNEAQ (reference sequence). Unmatched junction bases numbered 3, after V lost 1 base and J lost 4 bases. The CDR3 is 16 residues long. The chain's CDR3 is CASSLGPSGSTGELFF. As DNA, the CDR3 is TGTGCCAGCAGCTTAGGGCCTAGCGGGAGCACCGGGGAGCTGTTTTTT.

Written as DNA, the CDR3 is TGTGCCAGCAGCCCGGGACTAGCGGGAGTGTACACCGGGGAGCTGTTTTTT. It translates to CASSPGLAGVYTGELFF. This chain uses TRBV5-4 with TRBJ2-2; 14 bases match TRBD2. The germline CDR1 and CDR2 sequences are SGHNT and YYREEE (reference sequence). The CDR3 totals 17 residues. Unmatched junction bases numbered 5, after V lost 4 bases and J lost 3 bases.

The table lists this clone with a count of one. The rearrangement uses TRBV19 and TRBJ2-1; 11 bases match TRBD2. V shed 8 bases, J shed 4 bases, and the junction held 10 bases outside the gene matches. The CDR3 is 16 amino acids. CDR1 LNHDA and CDR2 SQIVND come from the germline V gene (reference sequence). The CDR3 DNA follows: TGTGCCAGTTTCCCCCCGGGACTAGCGGAATACAATGAGCAGTTCTTC. It codes for CASFPPGLAEYNEQFF.

The chain couples TRBV6-1 to TRBJ2-5, with a tentative D call TRBD1 (5 bases). V dropped 3 bases and J dropped 2 bases, with 10 bases sitting between them. Germline V CDR1 and CDR2: MNHNS, SASEGT. The CDR3 is 14 residues long. CDR3 DNA: TGTGCCAGCAGTGATTTGGGGCAGCAAGAGACCCAGTACTTC. This encodes CASSDLGQQETQYF.

The genes are TRBV7-2 and TRBJ1-1; 11 nucleotides agree with TRBD1. V shed 5 bases and J 5 bases; nucleotides not matched to a gene: 10. The germline CDR1 and CDR2 sequences are SGHTA and FQGNSA. The CDR3 sequence is 16 residues long. CDR3 sequence: CASSPRTGGLGTEAFF. For the CDR3, the DNA is TGTGCCAGCAGCCCCCGGACAGGGGGCCTCGGGACTGAAGCTTTCTTT.

The chain has TRBV28 and TRBJ1-1; D uncertain. Deletions cut 10 bases from V and 0 bases from J, with 12 bases between. From germline, CDR1 is MDHEN and CDR2 SYDVKM. This CDR3 has 13 amino acids. This chain's CDR3 is CAILDGMNTEAFF. CDR3 sequence (DNA): TGTGCCATCCTAGACGGCATGAACACTGAAGCTTTCTTT.

This clone was detected once. The V call is TRBV11-3, the J call TRBJ1-1; no definite D call. The CDR3 consists of 15 residues. V gave up 0 bases and J gave up 2 bases, with 10 bases separating them. Looked up from germline, CDR1 is SGHNT and CDR2 is YENEEA. The CDR3 DNA reads as TGTGCCAGCAGCTTAGATCAGGCCATTAACACTGAAGCTTTCTTT. Its translation is CASSLDQAINTEAFF. Together with reference TRBV11-3 and TRBJ1-1, the CDR3 gives the full variable domain: EAGVVQSPRYKIIEKKQPVAFWCNPISGHNTLYWYLQNLGQGPELLIRYENEEAVDDSQLPKDRFSAERLKGVDSTLKIQPAELGDSAVYLCASSLDQAINTEAFFGQGTRLTVV.

V and J are TRBV4-1 and TRBJ2-2; possibly TRBD1 for D (6 bases). This CDR3 spans 15 amino acids. Looked up from germline, CDR1 is MGHRA and CDR2 is YSYEKL. V gave up 2 bases and J gave up 5 bases, with 12 bases separating them. In nucleotides, the CDR3 is TGCGCCAGCAGCCAAAGGGTACAGGGTACCGGGGAGCTGTTTTTT. The encoded protein is CASSQRVQGTGELFF.

The chain recombines TRBV2 with TRBJ1-5, with 8 nucleotides matching TRBD1. The CDR3 loop spans 15 amino acids. J gave up 6 bases and V 5 bases, and 9 bases lay outside the gene matches. Germline CDR1 is SNHLY and CDR2 is FYNNEI. The CDR3 coding sequence is TGTGCCAGCAGTTCCCGACAGGGGTATAGTCAGCCCCAGCATTTT. It codes for CASSSRQGYSQPQHF. The whole variable domain, remainder taken from reference TRBV2 and TRBJ1-5, is EPEVTQTPSHQVTQMGQEVILRCVPISNHLYFYWYRQILGQKVEFLVSFYNNEISEKSEIFDDQFSVERPDGSNFTLKIRSTKLEDSAMYFCASSSRQGYSQPQHFGDGTRLSIL.

This sequence joins TRBV18 and TRBJ2-1, with 7 bases matching TRBD1. CDR3 length equals 16 residues. J gave up 5 bases and V 3 bases, and 10 bases lay outside the gene matches. Germline V gene lookup returns CDR1 KGHSH and CDR2 LQKENI. In nucleotides, the CDR3 is TGTGCCAGCTCACCGCCCTCAGGGGGTCTCGACAATGAGCAGTTCTTC. Its protein product is CASSPPSGGLDNEQFF.

The J gene is TRBJ2-2, the V gene TRBV19, with D tentatively TRBD2 (6 bases). V lost 4 bases and J lost 0, with 24 bases in between. Looked up from germline, CDR1 is LNHDA and CDR2 is SQIVND (reference sequence). The CDR3 extends over 20 amino acids. Here the CDR3 reads CASSTRRWASASANTGELFF. As DNA, the CDR3 is TGTGCCAGTAGTACCCGCCGGTGGGCTAGCGCCTCTGCGAACACCGGGGAGCTGTTTTTT.

CDR3 sequence reads: CASSPRGQTHSGANVLTF. DNA for the CDR3: TGTGCCAGCAGCCCTAGGGGACAGACTCACTCTGGGGCCAACGTCCTGACTTTC. V is TRBV5-4 and J is TRBJ2-6, with 7 nucleotides matching TRBD1. This CDR3 region has 18 residues. Germline CDR1 and CDR2: SGHNT and YYREEE (reference sequence). With 4 bases clipped from V and 0 bases from J, the junction kept 10 bases outside the gene matches.

The V call is TRBV9, the J call TRBJ2-5; the match to TRBD2 covers 8 bases. CDR3 length equals 15 residues. Looked up from germline, CDR1 is SGDLS and CDR2 is YYNGEE. V lost 0 bases to trimming and J lost 5 bases; unmatched junction nucleotides: 6. The CDR3 region is CASSVGAGVRETQYF. CDR3 coding DNA: TGTGCCAGCAGCGTAGGAGCGGGAGTGCGGGAGACCCAGTACTTC.

The CDR3 sequence: CASSLLPGQGVRGDGYTF. The CDR3 DNA sequence: TGCGCCAGCAGCCTCTTACCGGGACAGGGAGTAAGGGGGGATGGCTACACCTTC. The rearrangement links TRBV4-1 to TRBJ1-2; 9 bases map to TRBD1. CDR1 is MGHRA and CDR2 is YSYEKL in the germline V gene. V lost 4 bases, J lost 6 bases, and 18 bases stayed unmatched. The CDR3 is 18 residues long.

V is TRBV6-1 and J is TRBJ1-1; D ambiguous. V gave up 3 bases and J gave up 10 bases, with 9 bases separating them. Germline V gene sequence: CDR1 MNHNS, CDR2 SASEGT. There are 11 residues in the CDR3. The CDR3 nucleotides are TGTGCCAGCAGTGACTTTCTCGGAGCTTTCTTT. Protein sequence: CASSDFLGAFF.

This clone was counted a single time. The chain links TRBV9 to TRBJ1-1; D remains unclear. Trimming removed 10 bases at V and 4 bases at J, with 14 bases between. The CDR3 runs to 12 residues. CDR1 is SGDLS, CDR2 YYNGEE, per germline. The CDR3 loop reads CAGPDEVTEAFF. CDR3 nucleotide sequence: TGTGCCGGTCCAGACGAGGTCACTGAAGCTTTCTTT.